This T cell receptor beta chain was sequenced during a study of T-cell reconstitution after alpha-beta-depleted transplantation in children. The TCRbeta library was prepared with unique molecular identifiers. TCRdb re-called the PCR reads through MiXCR, storing one row per CDR3 protein. This table holds 400,000 to 500,000 distinct CDR3 sequences, approximately 11% found once. V dropped 6 bases and J dropped 8 bases, with 14 bases sitting between them. The CDR3 is made up of 13 amino acids. Germline V gives CDR1 MNHEY, CDR2 SMNVEV (reference sequence). The sequencing here drew on PBMCs from the stem cell graft donor, taken from the stem cell graft. The clonotype originates from a human donor who donated a stem cell graft to a child with acute myeloid leukemia. The chain has TRBV27 and TRBJ2-1; no clear D. The CDR3 DNA reads TGTGCCAGCAGGGGTGTTTATGGCGATGAGCAGTTCTTC. Its translation is CASRGVYGDEQFF.